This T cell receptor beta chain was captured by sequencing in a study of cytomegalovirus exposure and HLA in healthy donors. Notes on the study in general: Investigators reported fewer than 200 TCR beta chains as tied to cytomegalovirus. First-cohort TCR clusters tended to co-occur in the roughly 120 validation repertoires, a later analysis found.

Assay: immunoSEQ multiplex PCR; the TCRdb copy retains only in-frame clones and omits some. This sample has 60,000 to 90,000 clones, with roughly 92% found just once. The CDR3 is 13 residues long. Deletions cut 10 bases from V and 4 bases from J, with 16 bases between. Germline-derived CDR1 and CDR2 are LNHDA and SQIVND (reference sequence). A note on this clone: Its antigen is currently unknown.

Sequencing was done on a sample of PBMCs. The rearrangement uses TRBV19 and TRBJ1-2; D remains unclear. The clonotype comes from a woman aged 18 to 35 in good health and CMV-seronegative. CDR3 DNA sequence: TGTGCCACGAGCGGAGGGCGGGTCTATGGCTACACCTTC. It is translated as CATSGGRVYGYTF.